This T cell receptor beta chain was recorded in a study of blood T cells in healthy people across ages. Together with a sample-barcoded 5' primer, a J-beta primer mix was included in a second PCR lasting about 7 to 12 cycles. TCRdb itself ran the 5' RACE reads through MiXCR, one entry per CDR3 protein. The sample records about 1.4 million distinct CDR3 sequences, almost 60% being singletons. This clonotype was picked up a small number of times. V was trimmed by 2 bases and J by 3 bases, leaving 13 bases between them. Germline CDR1 and CDR2: SGHTA and FQGNSA. CDR3 length: 15 amino acids. The sequencing sample was made of blood. This receptor was obtained from a man younger than 35 in good health. The V gene is TRBV7-2, the J gene TRBJ1-2; the D is unclear. CDR3: CASSLNGQADYGYTF. The CDR3, as DNA: TGTGCCAGCAGCTTAAACGGTCAGGCAGACTATGGCTACACCTTC.